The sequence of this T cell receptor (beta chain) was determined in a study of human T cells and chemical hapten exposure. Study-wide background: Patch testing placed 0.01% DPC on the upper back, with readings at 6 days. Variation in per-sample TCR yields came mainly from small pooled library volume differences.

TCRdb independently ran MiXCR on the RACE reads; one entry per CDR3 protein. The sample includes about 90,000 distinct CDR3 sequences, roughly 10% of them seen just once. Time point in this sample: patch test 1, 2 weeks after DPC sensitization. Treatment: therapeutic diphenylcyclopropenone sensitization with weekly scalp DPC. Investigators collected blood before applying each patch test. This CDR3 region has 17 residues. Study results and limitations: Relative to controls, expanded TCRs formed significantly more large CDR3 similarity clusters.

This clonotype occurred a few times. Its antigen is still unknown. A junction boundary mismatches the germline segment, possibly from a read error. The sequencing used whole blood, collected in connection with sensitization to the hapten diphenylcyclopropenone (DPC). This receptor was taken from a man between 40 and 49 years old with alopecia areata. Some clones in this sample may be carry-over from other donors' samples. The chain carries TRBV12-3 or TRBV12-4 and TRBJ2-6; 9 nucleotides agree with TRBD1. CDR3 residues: CASSLAGQGFWANVLTF. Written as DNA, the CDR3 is TGTGCCAGCAGTCTAGCCGGACAGGGGTTCTGGGCCAACGTCCTGACTTTC.